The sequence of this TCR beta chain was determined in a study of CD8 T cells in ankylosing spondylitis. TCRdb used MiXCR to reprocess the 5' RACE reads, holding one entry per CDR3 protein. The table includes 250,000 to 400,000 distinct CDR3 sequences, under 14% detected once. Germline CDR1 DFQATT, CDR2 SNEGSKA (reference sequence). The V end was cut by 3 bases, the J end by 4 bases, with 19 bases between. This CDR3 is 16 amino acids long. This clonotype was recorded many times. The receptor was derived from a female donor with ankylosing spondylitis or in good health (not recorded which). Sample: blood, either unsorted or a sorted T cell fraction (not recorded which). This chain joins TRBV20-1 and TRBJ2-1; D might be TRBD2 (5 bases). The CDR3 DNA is TGCAGTGCTAGTCGGTTGACCGGGGAAAGATACAATGAGCAGTTCTTC. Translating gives CSASRLTGERYNEQFF.